These 21 T cell receptor beta chains were all obtained from the same sample, sequenced in a study of breast tumors, draining lymph nodes, adjacent tissues. Via MiXCR, TCRdb re-called the multiplex PCR reads, giving one row per CDR3 protein. The sample consists of roughly 49,000 distinct CDR3 sequences, around 45% of them appearing once. The source material was breast tumor tissue. Source of these receptors: a female donor with breast cancer. Some clones in this sample may be carry-over from other donors' samples.

This clonotype was observed at least ten times. The rearrangement joins TRBV30 to TRBJ2-2; TRBD2 matches 14 bases. The CDR3 runs 17 residues. The ends lost 0 bases at V and 6 bases at J; junction bases unmatched: 6. Germline V gene sequence: CDR1 GTSNPN, CDR2 SVGIG (reference sequence). The CDR3 sequence: CAWSVSGLAGAPGELFF. CDR3 nucleotides: TGTGCCTGGAGTGTATCGGGACTAGCGGGAGCACCCGGGGAGCTGTTTTTT. Complete variable domain (other parts from reference TRBV30 and TRBJ2-2): SQTIHQWPATLVQPVGSPLSLECTVEGTSNPNLYWYRQAAGRGLQLLFYSVGIGQISSEVPQNLSASRPQDRQFILSSKKLLLSDSGFYLCAWSVSGLAGAPGELFFGEGSRLTVL.

This clonotype was counted only a few times. The V gene is TRBV6-2 or TRBV6-3, the J gene TRBJ2-1; no reliable D call. Trimming stripped 2 bases from V and 4 bases from J, with 21 bases between. CDR1 is MNHEY, CDR2 SVGEGT, per germline. This CDR3 has 18 residues. CDR3 sequence (DNA): TGTGCCAGCAGTTACCCCGAGAAAATGGGTCGGGTATACAATGAGCAGTTCTTC. As protein: CASSYPEKMGRVYNEQFF.

Only a few counts were recorded for this clonotype. The J gene is TRBJ2-2, the V gene TRBV28; 7 bases fit TRBD2. This CDR3 has 12 amino acids. J gave up 6 bases and V 8 bases, and 3 bases lay outside the gene matches. Germline V gene lookup returns CDR1 MDHEN and CDR2 SYDVKM. The DNA for the CDR3 is TGTGCCAGCGCGGCGGGAGCCGGGGAGCTGTTTTTT. This encodes CASAAGAGELFF.

Comment on this clonotype: In this CDR3 the conserved last residue, phenylalanine or tryptophan, is missing, so a read error is likely. V is TRBV10-2 and J is TRBJ1-1, with D perhaps matching TRBD1 (6 bases). Germline loops: CDR1 WSHSY, CDR2 SAAADI. The CDR3 contains 15 residues. V was shortened by 3 bases and J by 1 base, with 12 bases between the two germline ends. The CDR3 DNA reads TGCGCCAGCAGTGATCGGGGGGCGGGGAACACTGAAGCTTTCTCT. Protein product: CASSDRGAGNTEAFS.

The chain couples TRBV4-3 to TRBJ1-2; a weak D match, TRBD1 (6 bases). Trimming stripped 4 bases from V and 8 bases from J, with 29 bases between. This CDR3 spans 18 amino acids. Germline V gene sequence: CDR1 LGHNA, CDR2 YSLEER. The CDR3, as DNA: TGCGCCAGCAGCCCAGATTACGCCTCGGGAGGGGGATTAGGCGGCTACACCTTC. This encodes CASSPDYASGGGLGGYTF.

As regards this clonotype: Being one base from a much bigger clone, this may be a read error. This chain connects TRBV24-1 to TRBJ1-1; D gene ambiguous. This CDR3 has 13 residues. Germline-derived CDR1 and CDR2 are KGHDR and SFDVKD. The ends were cut back, 5 bases at V and 6 bases at J, with 12 bases in the middle. The CDR3 sequence: CATSAVDGAEAFF. CDR3 coding DNA: TGTGCCACCAGTGCGGTCGATGGCGCTGAAGCTTTCTTT.

This chain connects TRBV11-3 to TRBJ1-3; a weak D match, TRBD1 (5 bases). The CDR3 is made up of 13 amino acids. The ends were cut back, 6 bases at V and 5 bases at J, with 11 bases in the middle. Germline loops: CDR1 SGHNT, CDR2 YENEEA. The CDR3 protein is CASSYPGRNTIYF. The DNA of the CDR3 is TGTGCCAGCAGTTACCCGGGACGAAACACCATATATTTT.

This clonotype appeared many times. The V and J genes are TRBV16 and TRBJ1-5; no definite D call. V was clipped by 0 bases and J by 0 bases, with 6 bases between them. CDR1 and CDR2 from the germline V gene are KGHSY and FQNENV. This CDR3 has 15 residues. The CDR3 DNA reads TGTGCCAGCAGCCAATCGGTCGGTAGCAATCAGCCCCAGCATTTT. Its protein is CASSQSVGSNQPQHF.

The chain recombines TRBV5-1 with TRBJ2-1; D possibly uses TRBD1 or TRBD2 (5 bases each). V lost 0 bases and J 10 bases, leaving 14 bases between the germline ends. The CDR3 is made up of 14 amino acids. Germline V gene data show CDR1 as SGHRS and CDR2 as YFSETQ. The CDR3 DNA sequence: TGCGCCAGCAGCTTGGGAGGGACGCGCAACGAGCAGTTCTTC. Its translation: CASSLGGTRNEQFF.

This clonotype came up many times. The rearrangement joins TRBV4-3 to TRBJ2-5, with 8 bases fitting TRBD2. This CDR3 is 14 amino acids long. The V gene's germline CDR1 is LGHNA and CDR2 YSLEER. J was trimmed by 4 bases and V by 3 bases; bases with no gene match: 4. The CDR3: CASSHGGAGETQYF. CDR3 sequence (DNA): TGCGCCAGCAGCCACGGGGGGGCGGGAGAGACCCAGTACTTC.

This clonotype appeared many times. The chain recombines TRBV30 with TRBJ1-2; tentatively, D is TRBD1 (5 bases). The CDR3 length is 12 residues. CDR1 and CDR2 (germline): GTSNPN, SVGIG (reference sequence). The V gene lost 4 bases and the J gene lost 5 bases, with 11 bases spanning the gap. The DNA for the CDR3 is TGTGCCTGGAAAGGGGAAGGATATGGCTACACCTTC. This encodes CAWKGEGYGYTF.

This clonotype was counted between two and nine times. One base away lies a much larger clone, so this may be a sequencing read error. This chain links TRBV20-1 with TRBJ2-1, with 13 bases that match TRBD2. This CDR3 is 17 amino acids long. V lost 4 bases to trimming and J lost 7 bases; unmatched junction nucleotides: 13. Per germline, CDR1 DFQATT and CDR2 SNEGSKA (reference sequence). The CDR3 loop reads CSANSGTSGALRNEQFF. CDR3 sequence (DNA): TGCAGTGCTAACTCCGGGACTAGCGGGGCGTTAAGAAATGAGCAGTTCTTC.

There are many counts of this clonotype. The chain is built from TRBV19 and TRBJ2-5, with a possible D match to TRBD2 (5 bases). This CDR3 spans 15 amino acids. Trimming left V 1 base short and J 5 bases short, with 14 bases between. The germline V gene encodes CDR1 LNHDA and CDR2 SQIVND (reference sequence). CDR3 DNA: TGTGCCAGTAGTATAGGACCGAGCGGTGGGGAGACCCAGTACTTC. As protein: CASSIGPSGGETQYF.

This rearrangement joins TRBV2 to TRBJ2-2; no firm D call. The V gene lost 7 bases and the J gene lost 7 bases, with 10 bases spanning the gap. Germline V gene sequence: CDR1 SNHLY, CDR2 FYNNEI. CDR3 length equals 12 residues. CDR3 protein: CASKPVGGELFF. CDR3 nucleotide sequence: TGTGCCAGCAAGCCGGTTGGCGGGGAGCTGTTTTTT.

With regard to this clonotype: A much larger clone is a single base away; this may be a read error. The rearrangement uses TRBV3-1 and TRBJ1-3, with D possibly matching TRBD1 (5 bases). CDR3 length: 17 residues. Germline CDR1 LGHDT, CDR2 YNNKEL (reference sequence). The CDR3 sequence: CPSSQGWDSSSGNTIYF. In DNA form, the CDR3 reads TGTCCCAGCAGCCAAGGCTGGGACTCCAGCTCTGGAAACACCATATATTTT.

Details on this clonotype: One junction end disagrees with the germline gene, perhaps due to a read error. CDR3 nucleotides: TGCGCCAGCAGCTGGAGTCAGACAGGGGCGCCTAATAAAAAACTGTTTTTT. This encodes CASSWSQTGAPNKKLFF. The chain couples TRBV5-1 to TRBJ1-4, with 8 positions matching TRBD1. Germline V gene lookup returns CDR1 SGHRS and CDR2 YFSETQ. The length of the CDR3 is 17 residues. The full variable domain, its missing parts supplied by reference TRBV5-1 and TRBJ1-4, is KAGVTQTPRYLIKTRGQQVTLSCSPISGHRSVSWYQQTPGQGLQFLFEYFSETQRNKGNFPGRFSGRQFSNSRSEMNVSTLELGDSALYLCASSWSQTGAPNKKLFFGSGTQLSVL.

Note on this clonotype: The CDR3 carries no conserved terminal phenylalanine or tryptophan, so it likely arises from a read error. J is TRBJ1-2 and V is TRBV6-4; TRBD1 aligns across 8 bases. CDR3 size: 17 residues. With 5 bases clipped from V and 3 bases from J, the junction kept 14 bases outside the gene matches. Germline V gene sequence: CDR1 MRHNA, CDR2 SNTAGT. CDR3 coding DNA: TGTGCCAGCAGTTCATACACCCTTCAGGGGGCGCACTATGGCTACACCTCC. This encodes CASSSYTLQGAHYGYTS.

This clonotype was seen at least ten times. The chain carries TRBV6-2 or TRBV6-3 and TRBJ1-5; D possibly corresponds to TRBD1 (5 bases). Germline V gene lookup returns CDR1 MNHEY and CDR2 SVGEGT. The CDR3 extends over 17 amino acids. Trimming took 5 bases from V and 5 from J, leaving 22 bases between them. CDR3 sequence reads: CASSPPPPLGPHQPQHF. The CDR3 DNA follows: TGTGCCAGCAGTCCTCCTCCCCCCCTGGGACCGCATCAGCCCCAGCATTTT.

This clonotype was counted between two and nine times. A junction end diverges from the germline sequence, so it may reflect a read error. This chain connects TRBV6-2 or TRBV6-3 to TRBJ2-2, with D unresolved. The CDR3 contains 17 residues. Germline CDR1 is MNHEY and CDR2 is SVGEGT. CDR3 amino acids: CASSHSIKGGNTGELFF. The CDR3 DNA reads TGTGCCAGCAGTCACTCGATTAAAGGCGGGAACACCGGGGAGCTGTTTTTT.

This chain uses TRBV5-1 with TRBJ2-5, with D possibly TRBD1 on 6 matching bases. V was trimmed by 4 bases and J by 13 bases, leaving 11 bases between them. Germline CDR1 is SGHRS and CDR2 is YFSETQ. The length of the CDR3 is 10 residues. The CDR3 coding sequence is TGCGCCAGCAGCACCTCGACAGGGTACTTC. Translating gives CASSTSTGYF. Complete variable domain (other parts from reference TRBV5-1 and TRBJ2-5): KAGVTQTPRYLIKTRGQQVTLSCSPISGHRSVSWYQQTPGQGLQFLFEYFSETQRNKGNFPGRFSGRQFSNSRSEMNVSTLELGDSALYLCASSTSTGYFGPGTRLLVL.

This clonotype was seen at least ten times. J is TRBJ2-7 and V is TRBV3-1, with a possible D match to TRBD2 (6 bases). V gave up 5 bases and J gave up 4 bases, with 15 bases separating them. The germline gives CDR1 LGHDT, CDR2 YNNKEL (reference sequence). CDR3 length equals 14 residues. CDR3 bases: TGTGCCAGCAGCTGGGGAGCGGGCGATTACGAGCAGTACTTC. Translated: CASSWGAGDYEQYF.